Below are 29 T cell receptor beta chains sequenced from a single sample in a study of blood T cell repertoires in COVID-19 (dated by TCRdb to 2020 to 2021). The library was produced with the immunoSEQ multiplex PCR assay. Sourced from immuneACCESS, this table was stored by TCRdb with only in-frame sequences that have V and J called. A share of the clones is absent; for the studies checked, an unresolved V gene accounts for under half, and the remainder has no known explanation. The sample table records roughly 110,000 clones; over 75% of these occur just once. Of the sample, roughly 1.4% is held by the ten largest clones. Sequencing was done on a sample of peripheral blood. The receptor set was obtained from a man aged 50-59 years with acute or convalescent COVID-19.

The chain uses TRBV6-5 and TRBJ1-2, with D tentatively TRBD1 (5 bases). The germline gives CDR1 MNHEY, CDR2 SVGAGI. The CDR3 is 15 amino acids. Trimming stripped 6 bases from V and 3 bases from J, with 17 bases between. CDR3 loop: CASSDDFRGDYGYTF. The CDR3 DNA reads TGTGCCAGCAGCGATGATTTTAGGGGTGACTATGGCTACACCTTC.

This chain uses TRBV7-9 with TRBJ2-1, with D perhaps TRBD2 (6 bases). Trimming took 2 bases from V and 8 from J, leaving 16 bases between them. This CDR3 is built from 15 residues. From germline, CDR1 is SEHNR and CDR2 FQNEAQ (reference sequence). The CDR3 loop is CASSLREDTQDEQFF. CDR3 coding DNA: TGTGCCAGCAGCTTAAGGGAGGACACGCAGGATGAGCAGTTCTTC.

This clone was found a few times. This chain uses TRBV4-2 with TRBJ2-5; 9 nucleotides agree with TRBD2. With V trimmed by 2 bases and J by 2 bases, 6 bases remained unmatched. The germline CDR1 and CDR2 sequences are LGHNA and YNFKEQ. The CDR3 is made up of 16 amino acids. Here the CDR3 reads CASSQFRLAEQETQYF. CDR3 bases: TGTGCCAGCAGCCAATTCAGACTAGCGGAACAAGAGACCCAGTACTTC.

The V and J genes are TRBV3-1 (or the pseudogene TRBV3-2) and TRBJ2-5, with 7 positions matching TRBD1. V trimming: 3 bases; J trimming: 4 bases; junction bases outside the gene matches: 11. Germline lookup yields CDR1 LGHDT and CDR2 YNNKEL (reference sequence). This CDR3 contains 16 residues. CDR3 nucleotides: TGTGCCAGCAGCCAGAAGGGGGCAGGGCAATTAGAGACCCAGTACTTC. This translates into CASSQKGAGQLETQYF.

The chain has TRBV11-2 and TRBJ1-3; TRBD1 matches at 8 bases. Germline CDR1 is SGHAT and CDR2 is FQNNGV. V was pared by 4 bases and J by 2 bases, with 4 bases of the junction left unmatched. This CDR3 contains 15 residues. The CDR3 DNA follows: TGTGCCAGCAGCTCCCAGGGGGCTACTGGAAACACCATATATTTT. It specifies CASSSQGATGNTIYF.

CDR3 coding DNA: TGTGCCAGCAGTTCCATCCTCGGTGCCGGAGGGTACTTC. Amino acid sequence: CASSSILGAGGYF. The chain couples TRBV6-1 to TRBJ2-7, with D perhaps matching TRBD2 (5 bases). Germline values: CDR1 MNHNS, CDR2 SASEGT. Trimming cost V 5 bases and J 12 bases, with 20 bases left between them. The CDR3 sequence is 13 residues long.

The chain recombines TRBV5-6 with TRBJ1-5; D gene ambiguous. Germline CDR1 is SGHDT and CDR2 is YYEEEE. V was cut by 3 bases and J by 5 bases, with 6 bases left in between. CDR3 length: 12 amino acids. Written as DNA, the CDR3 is TGTGCCAGCAGCTCCCAGTATCAGCCCCAGCATTTT. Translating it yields CASSSQYQPQHF.

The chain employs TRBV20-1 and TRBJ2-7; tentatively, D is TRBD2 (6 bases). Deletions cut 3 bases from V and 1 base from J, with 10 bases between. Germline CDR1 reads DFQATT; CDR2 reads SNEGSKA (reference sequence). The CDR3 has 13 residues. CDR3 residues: CSASGTLSYEQYF. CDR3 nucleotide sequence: TGCAGTGCTAGTGGGACTCTATCCTACGAGCAGTACTTC.

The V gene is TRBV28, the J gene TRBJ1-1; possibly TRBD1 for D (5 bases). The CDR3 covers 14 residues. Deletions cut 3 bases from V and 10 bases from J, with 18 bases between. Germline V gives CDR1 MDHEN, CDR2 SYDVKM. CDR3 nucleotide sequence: TGTGCCAGCAGTTTCAGCGGGGGGTCAGGGCGAGCTTTCTTT. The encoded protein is CASSFSGGSGRAFF.

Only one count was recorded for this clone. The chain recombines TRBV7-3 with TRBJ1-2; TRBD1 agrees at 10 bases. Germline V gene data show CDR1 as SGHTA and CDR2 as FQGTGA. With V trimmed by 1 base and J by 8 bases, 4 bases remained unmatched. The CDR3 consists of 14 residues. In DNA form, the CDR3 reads TGTGCCAGCAGCTTAATGGGGACAGGGGACGGCTACACCTTC. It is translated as CASSLMGTGDGYTF.

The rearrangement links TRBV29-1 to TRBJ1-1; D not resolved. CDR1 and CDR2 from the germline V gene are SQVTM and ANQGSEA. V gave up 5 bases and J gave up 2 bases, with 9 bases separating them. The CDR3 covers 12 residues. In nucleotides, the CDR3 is TGCAGCGTTTCCGAGAGCAACACTGAAGCTTTCTTT. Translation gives CSVSESNTEAFF.

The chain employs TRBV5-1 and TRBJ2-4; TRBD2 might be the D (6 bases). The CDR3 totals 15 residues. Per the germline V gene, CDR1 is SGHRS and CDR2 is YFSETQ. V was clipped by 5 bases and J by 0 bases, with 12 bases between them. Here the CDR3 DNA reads TGCGCCAGCAGACTGGAGGGACTAGCCAAAAACATTCAGTACTTC. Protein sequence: CASRLEGLAKNIQYF.

CDR3 region: CASSLSRGAGYGYTF. The CDR3, as DNA: TGCGCCAGCAGCTTGAGTCGGGGGGCAGGCTATGGCTACACCTTC. This chain connects TRBV5-1 to TRBJ1-2, with TRBD1 as a possible D gene (6 bases). Trimming took 1 base from V and 4 from J, leaving 14 bases between them. Per germline, CDR1 SGHRS and CDR2 YFSETQ. The CDR3 runs to 15 residues.

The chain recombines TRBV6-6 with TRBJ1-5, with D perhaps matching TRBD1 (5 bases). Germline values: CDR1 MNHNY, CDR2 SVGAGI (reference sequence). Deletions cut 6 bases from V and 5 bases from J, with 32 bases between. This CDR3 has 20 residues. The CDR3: CASSQPRVRSLGEKDQPQHF. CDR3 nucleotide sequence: TGTGCCAGCAGCCAACCCCGAGTGAGAAGCCTAGGGGAAAAAGATCAGCCCCAGCATTTT.

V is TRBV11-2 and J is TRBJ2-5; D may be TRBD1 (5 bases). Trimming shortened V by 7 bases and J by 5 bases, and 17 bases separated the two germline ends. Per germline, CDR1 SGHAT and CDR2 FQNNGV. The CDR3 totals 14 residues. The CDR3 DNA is TGTGCCAGCACCCTTGGTGGGGCAGGGGAGACCCAGTACTTC. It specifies CASTLGGAGETQYF.

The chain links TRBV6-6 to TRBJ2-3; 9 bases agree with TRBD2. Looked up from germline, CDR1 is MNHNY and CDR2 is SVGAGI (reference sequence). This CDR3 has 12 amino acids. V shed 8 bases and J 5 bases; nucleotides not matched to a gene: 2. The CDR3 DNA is TGTGCCAGCCAGCGGGGGGTAGATACGCAGTATTTT. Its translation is CASQRGVDTQYF.

CDR3 sequence reads: CASSTRTGGTEAFF. CDR3 bases: TGTGCCAGCAGTACCAGGACAGGGGGCACTGAAGCTTTCTTT. This chain uses TRBV6-5 with TRBJ1-1; 10 bases are a match to TRBD1. Germline V gene sequence: CDR1 MNHEY, CDR2 SVGAGI. The CDR3 covers 14 residues. Unmatched junction bases numbered 4, after V lost 5 bases and J lost 4 bases.

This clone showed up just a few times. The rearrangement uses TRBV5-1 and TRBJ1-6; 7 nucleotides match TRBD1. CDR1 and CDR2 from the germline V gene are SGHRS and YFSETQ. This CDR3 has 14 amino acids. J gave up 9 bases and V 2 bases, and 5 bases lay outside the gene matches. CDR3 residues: CASSLGDSSSPLHF. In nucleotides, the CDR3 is TGCGCCAGCAGCTTAGGGGACAGTAGTTCACCCCTCCACTTT.

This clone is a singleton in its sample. The CDR3 sequence is CASSVEDRGLGYTF. CDR3 sequence (DNA): TGTGCCAGCAGCGTAGAGGACAGGGGCCTTGGCTACACCTTC. The chain employs TRBV9 and TRBJ1-2, with 9 bases fitting TRBD1. Trimming removed 0 bases from V and 7 bases from J; junction bases left unmatched: 4. This CDR3 has 14 amino acids. The germline V gene has CDR1 SGDLS and CDR2 YYNGEE.

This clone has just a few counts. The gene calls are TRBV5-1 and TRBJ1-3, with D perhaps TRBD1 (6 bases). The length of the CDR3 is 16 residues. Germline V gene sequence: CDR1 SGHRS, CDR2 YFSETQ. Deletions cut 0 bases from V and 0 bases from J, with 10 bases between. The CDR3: CASSLGGGASGNTIYF. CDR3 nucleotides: TGCGCCAGCAGCTTGGGAGGGGGAGCCTCTGGAAACACCATATATTTT.

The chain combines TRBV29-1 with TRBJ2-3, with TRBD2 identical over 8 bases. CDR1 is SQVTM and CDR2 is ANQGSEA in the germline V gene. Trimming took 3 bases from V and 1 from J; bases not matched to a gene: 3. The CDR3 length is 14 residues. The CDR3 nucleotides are TGCAGCGTTGACGACGGGGGGGGCACAGATACGCAGTATTTT. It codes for CSVDDGGGTDTQYF.

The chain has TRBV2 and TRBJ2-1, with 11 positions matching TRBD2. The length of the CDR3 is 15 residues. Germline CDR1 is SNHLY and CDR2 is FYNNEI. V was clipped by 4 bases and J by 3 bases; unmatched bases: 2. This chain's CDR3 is CASSVAGGFYNEQFF. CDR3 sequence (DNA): TGTGCCAGCAGTGTAGCGGGGGGGTTCTACAATGAGCAGTTCTTC.

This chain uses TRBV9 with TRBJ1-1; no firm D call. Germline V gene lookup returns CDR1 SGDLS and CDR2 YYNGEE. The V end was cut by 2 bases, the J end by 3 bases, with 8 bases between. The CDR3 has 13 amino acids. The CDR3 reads CASSVGKYTEAFF. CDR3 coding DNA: TGTGCCAGCAGCGTTGGCAAATACACTGAAGCTTTCTTT.

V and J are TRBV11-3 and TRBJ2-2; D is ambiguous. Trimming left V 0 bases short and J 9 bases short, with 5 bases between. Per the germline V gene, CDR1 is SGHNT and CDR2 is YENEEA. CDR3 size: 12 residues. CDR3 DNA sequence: TGTGCCAGCAGCTTAGATGGCCGGGAGCTGTTTTTT. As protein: CASSLDGRELFF. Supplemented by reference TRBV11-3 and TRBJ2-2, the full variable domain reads EAGVVQSPRYKIIEKKQPVAFWCNPISGHNTLYWYLQNLGQGPELLIRYENEEAVDDSQLPKDRFSAERLKGVDSTLKIQPAELGDSAVYLCASSLDGRELFFGEGSRLTVL.

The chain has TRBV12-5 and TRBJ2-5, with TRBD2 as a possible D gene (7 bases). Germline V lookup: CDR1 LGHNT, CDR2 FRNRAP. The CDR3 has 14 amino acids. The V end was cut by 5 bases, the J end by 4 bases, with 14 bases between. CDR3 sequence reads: CASGAGGPPETQYF. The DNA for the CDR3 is TGTGCTAGTGGTGCCGGGGGGCCCCCAGAGACCCAGTACTTC.

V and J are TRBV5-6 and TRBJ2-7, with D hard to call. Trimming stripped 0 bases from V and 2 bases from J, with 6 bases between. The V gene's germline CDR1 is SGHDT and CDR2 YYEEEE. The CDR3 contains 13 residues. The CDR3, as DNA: TGTGCCAGCAGCTTGGCGGGTACCTACGAGCAGTACTTC. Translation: CASSLAGTYEQYF.

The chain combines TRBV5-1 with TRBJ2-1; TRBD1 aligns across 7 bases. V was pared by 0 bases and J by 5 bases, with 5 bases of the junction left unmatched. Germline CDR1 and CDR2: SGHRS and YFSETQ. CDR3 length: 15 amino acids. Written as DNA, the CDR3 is TGCGCCAGCAGCTTGGGAGGGGGCAGGAACAATGAGCAGTTCTTC. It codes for CASSLGGGRNNEQFF.

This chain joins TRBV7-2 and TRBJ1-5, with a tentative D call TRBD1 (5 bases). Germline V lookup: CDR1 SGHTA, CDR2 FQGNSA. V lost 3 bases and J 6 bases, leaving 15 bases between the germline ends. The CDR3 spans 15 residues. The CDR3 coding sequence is TGTGCCAGCAGCTTGAACCAGGGTGGTTTTCAGCCCCAGCATTTT. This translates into CASSLNQGGFQPQHF. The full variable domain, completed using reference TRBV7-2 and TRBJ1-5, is GAGVSQSPSNKVTEKGKDVELRCDPISGHTALYWYRQSLGQGLEFLIYFQGNSAPDKSGLPSDRFSAERTGGSVSTLTIQRTQQEDSAVYLCASSLNQGGFQPQHFGDGTRLSIL.

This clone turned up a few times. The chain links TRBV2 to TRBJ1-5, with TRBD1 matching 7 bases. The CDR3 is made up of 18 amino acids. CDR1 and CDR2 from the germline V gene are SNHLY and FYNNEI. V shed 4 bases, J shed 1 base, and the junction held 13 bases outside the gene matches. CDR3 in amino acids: CASSVRGLGQISNQPQHF. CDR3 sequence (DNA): TGTGCCAGCAGTGTTAGAGGACTGGGACAGATCAGCAATCAGCCCCAGCATTTT. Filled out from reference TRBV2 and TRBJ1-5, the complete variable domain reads EPEVTQTPSHQVTQMGQEVILRCVPISNHLYFYWYRQILGQKVEFLVSFYNNEISEKSEIFDDQFSVERPDGSNFTLKIRSTKLEDSAMYFCASSVRGLGQISNQPQHFGDGTRLSIL.